One and the same sample provided the 31 T cell receptor beta chains below, sequenced in a study of shared clonotypes between healthy human individuals. CD45RO-negative, CCR7-selected cells formed the naive CD8 fraction, which excluded terminally differentiated effector memory CD45RA+ cells. The assay was immunoSEQ multiplex PCR, and TCRdb's table has in-frame clones only and misses some. The sample has around 2,100,000 clones; approximately 94% are singletons. Sample: naive CD8+ T cells sorted from blood. These receptors came from a man aged 18 to 29 in good health.

The chain combines TRBV15 with TRBJ1-1; no firm D call. The CDR3 totals 15 residues. Germline CDR1 is LNHNV and CDR2 is YYDKDF (reference sequence). Trimming removed 1 base at V and 1 base at J, with 10 bases between. The CDR3 coding sequence is TGTGCCACCAGCAGAGGGAGGTCCTCGAACACTGAAGCTTTCTTT. Translation gives CATSRGRSSNTEAFF.

This chain links TRBV4-3 with TRBJ2-7, with D possibly being TRBD1 (5 bases). This CDR3 contains 15 residues. V lost 3 bases and J 2 bases, leaving 14 bases between the germline ends. The germline V gene has CDR1 LGHNA and CDR2 YSLEER. For the CDR3, the DNA is TGCGCCAGCAGCCAGGATCAGGGTGCCCCCTACGAGCAGTACTTC. Its protein product is CASSQDQGAPYEQYF.

The chain is built from TRBV13 and TRBJ2-1, with TRBD2 identical over 10 bases. The CDR3 totals 15 residues. With V trimmed by 1 base and J by 6 bases, 3 bases remained unmatched. Germline V CDR1 and CDR2: PRHDT, FYEKMQ (reference sequence). The CDR3 spells CASSLEREGLNEQFF. CDR3 DNA: TGTGCCAGCAGCTTAGAGCGGGAGGGCCTCAATGAGCAGTTCTTC.

The chain links TRBV9 to TRBJ2-7; D is ambiguous. The germline CDR1 and CDR2 sequences are SGDLS and YYNGEE. V was cut by 0 bases and J by 3 bases, with 10 bases left in between. This CDR3 spans 14 amino acids. The CDR3 region is CASSVGAWDYEQYF. Written as DNA, the CDR3 is TGTGCCAGCAGCGTAGGGGCCTGGGACTACGAGCAGTACTTC.

Notes on this clone: Other DNA sequences in the sample encode the same CDR3. The CDR3 is CASSPGGSTNEKLFF. CDR3 DNA: TGTGCCAGCAGCCCCGGGGGGTCAACTAATGAAAAACTGTTTTTT. This rearrangement joins TRBV9 to TRBJ1-4; weak D call: TRBD1 (5 bases). The germline V gene has CDR1 SGDLS and CDR2 YYNGEE. V shed 4 bases and J shed 0 bases, with 10 bases lying between them. The CDR3 has 15 residues.

The CDR3: CASAVSYEQYF. In DNA form, the CDR3 reads TGTGCCAGCGCGGTGAGCTACGAGCAGTACTTC. The chain employs TRBV2 and TRBJ2-7, with D unresolved. CDR1 and CDR2 (germline): SNHLY, FYNNEI. The CDR3 is 11 residues long. Trimming removed 8 bases from V and 3 bases from J, with 8 bases in between. Looking up the rest from reference TRBV2 and TRBJ2-7 gives the full variable domain: EPEVTQTPSHQVTQMGQEVILRCVPISNHLYFYWYRQILGQKVEFLVSFYNNEISEKSEIFDDQFSVERPDGSNFTLKIRSTKLEDSAMYFCASAVSYEQYFGPGTRLTVT.

The V call is TRBV7-6, the J call TRBJ2-2, with a weak D call TRBD1 (6 bases). The V gene's germline CDR1 is SGHVS and CDR2 FNYEAQ. The V end lost 2 bases, the J end lost 2 bases, and 12 bases lay between the germline ends. The CDR3 loop spans 16 amino acids. CDR3 nucleotide sequence: TGTGCCAGCAGCTTATTAGCAGGGGTTAACACCGGGGAGCTGTTTTTT. This sequence encodes CASSLLAGVNTGELFF.

V is TRBV4-3 and J is TRBJ2-7; D unclear. The V gene's germline CDR1 is LGHNA and CDR2 YSLEER. Trimming took off 0 bases at V and 3 bases at J, with 12 bases between the two ends. The CDR3 covers 15 residues. The CDR3 nucleotides are TGCGCCAGCAGCCAAGATTTTGGACCCAACTACGAGCAGTACTTC. It is translated as CASSQDFGPNYEQYF.

The genes are TRBV9 and TRBJ2-7; 9 bases fit TRBD2. Looked up from germline, CDR1 is SGDLS and CDR2 is YYNGEE. This CDR3 has 15 residues. V lost 0 bases and J lost 2; bases outside the gene matches: 3. CDR3 amino acids: CASSVGTSVAYEQYF. The CDR3 coding sequence is TGTGCCAGCAGCGTAGGGACTAGCGTCGCCTACGAGCAGTACTTC.

This clone appeared once. This chain links TRBV28 with TRBJ2-1; D is ambiguous. The CDR3 length is 18 residues. From germline, CDR1 is MDHEN and CDR2 SYDVKM. V gave up 5 bases and J gave up 3 bases, with 23 bases separating them. CDR3 DNA sequence: TGTGCCAGCAGTACCCCCGGGTCAGGCTTTGCTTTCTACAATGAGCAGTTCTTC. Its translation: CASSTPGSGFAFYNEQFF.

In DNA, the CDR3 is TGTGCCAGCAGTTTCGCCCAGCCAGAGACCCAGTACTTC. The encoded protein is CASSFAQPETQYF. The V call is TRBV27, the J call TRBJ2-5; D unclear. Trimming removed 3 bases at V and 4 bases at J, with 9 bases between. Per the germline V gene, CDR1 is MNHEY and CDR2 is SMNVEV (reference sequence). The CDR3 extends over 13 amino acids.

The chain combines TRBV7-2 with TRBJ2-7, with a weak D call TRBD1 (5 bases). The CDR3 has 14 residues. CDR1 SGHTA and CDR2 FQGNSA come from the germline V gene. Trimming removed 1 base from V and 5 bases from J, with 12 bases in between. CDR3 sequence reads: CASSLGKGFHEQYF. CDR3 nucleotide sequence: TGTGCCAGCAGCTTAGGCAAGGGGTTCCACGAGCAGTACTTC. Complete variable domain (other parts from reference TRBV7-2 and TRBJ2-7): GAGVSQSPSNKVTEKGKDVELRCDPISGHTALYWYRQSLGQGLEFLIYFQGNSAPDKSGLPSDRFSAERTGGSVSTLTIQRTQQEDSAVYLCASSLGKGFHEQYFGPGTRLTVT.

The rearrangement links TRBV7-9 to TRBJ2-7; 7 bases are shared with TRBD1. The ends lost 3 bases at V and 0 bases at J; junction bases unmatched: 8. This CDR3 region has 16 residues. The germline V gene has CDR1 SEHNR and CDR2 FQNEAQ (reference sequence). Written as DNA, the CDR3 is TGTGCCAGCAGCTTCCCACTGACAGGGACCTCCTACGAGCAGTACTTC. Residues: CASSFPLTGTSYEQYF.

The rearrangement links TRBV7-3 to TRBJ2-3, with 11 bases that match TRBD2. The CDR3 sequence is 16 residues long. With V trimmed by 3 bases and J by 4 bases, 6 bases remained unmatched. Germline V CDR1 and CDR2: SGHTA, FQGTGA. CDR3 sequence reads: CASSLSGSGGADTQYF. The CDR3 DNA follows: TGTGCCAGCAGCTTGAGTGGTAGCGGGGGGGCAGATACGCAGTATTTT.

V is TRBV27 and J is TRBJ2-7; 12 positions match TRBD2. Germline CDR1 is MNHEY and CDR2 is SMNVEV (reference sequence). The CDR3 extends over 15 amino acids. With 6 bases clipped from V and 4 bases from J, the junction kept 7 bases outside the gene matches. CDR3 in DNA: TGTGCCAGCAGGAAACTAGCGGGGGGTACGTACGAGCAGTACTTC. Its translation: CASRKLAGGTYEQYF.

The V gene is TRBV4-1, the J gene TRBJ2-3; D gene ambiguous. In germline, CDR1 is MGHRA, CDR2 YSYEKL. The CDR3 extends over 17 amino acids. The germline V and J ends were trimmed by 2 bases and 4 bases, with 19 bases remaining between them. The CDR3 here is CASSQTASSGWSDTQYF. The CDR3 region has the DNA TGCGCCAGCAGCCAAACTGCGTCTTCCGGGTGGTCAGATACGCAGTATTTT.

This clone was detected only a few times. CDR3 bases: TGTGCCAGCAGCTTATCCGGGACAGCGAATTCACCCCTCCACTTT. This encodes CASSLSGTANSPLHF. J is TRBJ1-6 and V is TRBV7-9, with TRBD1 identical over 7 bases. Germline CDR1 and CDR2: SEHNR and FQNEAQ (reference sequence). J lost 7 bases, V lost 2 bases, and 5 bases had no gene match. CDR3 length: 15 amino acids.

This chain connects TRBV27 to TRBJ1-1, with TRBD1 as a possible D gene (5 bases). Germline lookup yields CDR1 MNHEY and CDR2 SMNVEV (reference sequence). V dropped 0 bases and J dropped 8 bases, with 7 bases sitting between them. CDR3 length: 12 residues. The CDR3, as DNA: TGTGCCAGCAGTTTATCCCGGGACGAAGCTTTCTTT. This codes for CASSLSRDEAFF.

The chain combines TRBV7-9 with TRBJ2-5; TRBD2 agrees at 12 bases. The CDR3 runs to 18 residues. Per the germline V gene, CDR1 is SEHNR and CDR2 is FQNEAQ (reference sequence). Trimming took 2 bases from V and 2 from J; bases not matched to a gene: 9. The CDR3, as DNA: TGTGCCAGCAGCTTATGGACTAGCGGGATCGTTTGGCAAGAGACCCAGTACTTC. It yields the protein CASSLWTSGIVWQETQYF.

The J gene is TRBJ1-1, the V gene TRBV2; possibly TRBD1 for D (6 bases). The V end was cut by 10 bases, the J end by 4 bases, with 13 bases between. The CDR3 sequence is 12 residues long. In germline, CDR1 is SNHLY, CDR2 FYNNEI. The CDR3 nucleotides read TGTGCCACCCGAGGGGGGACCACTGAAGCTTTCTTT. Its translation: CATRGGTTEAFF.

The chain is built from TRBV2 and TRBJ2-7; D gene uncertain. V was pared by 9 bases and J by 4 bases, with 22 bases between. The germline gives CDR1 SNHLY, CDR2 FYNNEI. This CDR3 has 15 amino acids. The CDR3 region is CASPPSRFGSYEQYF. The CDR3 DNA follows: TGTGCCAGTCCCCCCAGCCGTTTTGGATCTTACGAGCAGTACTTC.

The chain couples TRBV5-6 to TRBJ2-1; 9 bases are a match to TRBD2. This CDR3 has 16 amino acids. Germline V gene data show CDR1 as SGHDT and CDR2 as YYEEEE. With 4 bases clipped from V and 5 bases from J, the junction kept 10 bases outside the gene matches. CDR3 sequence reads: CASSILSGGYNNEQFF. The CDR3 DNA reads TGTGCCAGCAGCATACTTAGCGGGGGCTACAACAATGAGCAGTTCTTC.

J is TRBJ2-7 and V is TRBV27; D may match TRBD1 or TRBD2 (5 bases each). This CDR3 region has 15 residues. The V end lost 4 bases, the J end lost 8 bases, and 21 bases lay between the germline ends. From germline, CDR1 is MNHEY and CDR2 SMNVEV (reference sequence). DNA of the CDR3: TGTGCCAGCAGTTCCCGGGACGGAAACTGGGATCAGCAGTACTTC. Translated, it gives CASSSRDGNWDQQYF.

The V and J genes are TRBV5-1 and TRBJ2-2; TRBD2 matches 7 bases. This CDR3 region has 15 residues. V shed 3 bases and J 2 bases; nucleotides not matched to a gene: 4. Germline assignment: CDR1 SGHRS and CDR2 YFSETQ. The chain's CDR3 is CASSYLAANTGELFF. CDR3 nucleotides: TGCGCCAGCAGCTATCTAGCGGCTAACACCGGGGAGCTGTTTTTT. The full variable domain, completed using reference TRBV5-1 and TRBJ2-2, is KAGVTQTPRYLIKTRGQQVTLSCSPISGHRSVSWYQQTPGQGLQFLFEYFSETQRNKGNFPGRFSGRQFSNSRSEMNVSTLELGDSALYLCASSYLAANTGELFFGEGSRLTVL.

V usage is TRBV4-1 and J usage is TRBJ1-4; D gene uncertain. Trimming shortened V by 0 bases and J by 2 bases, and 4 bases separated the two germline ends. The CDR3 has 14 residues. Germline CDR1 reads MGHRA; CDR2 reads YSYEKL. CDR3 protein: CASSQERTNEKLFF. CDR3 DNA: TGCGCCAGCAGCCAAGAACGGACTAATGAAAAACTGTTTTTT.

Concerning this clone itself: Germline is not matched at one junction end, which may reflect a read error. The rearrangement uses TRBV28 and TRBJ2-7; D is uncertain. The length of the CDR3 is 12 residues. Germline V gives CDR1 MDHEN, CDR2 SYDVKM. The CDR3 DNA reads as TGTGCCAGCACGGGCGCGTCCTACGGGCAGTACTTC. Its protein product is CASTGASYGQYF.

The CDR3 DNA reads as TGTGCCAGCAGTTTAGGAGAGGGAGATTCACCCCTCCACTTT. It specifies CASSLGEGDSPLHF. V usage is TRBV28 and J usage is TRBJ1-6; D remains ambiguous. Trimming cost V 2 bases and J 8 bases, with 10 bases left between them. The CDR3 runs 14 residues. Germline V CDR1 and CDR2: MDHEN, SYDVKM.

The V gene is TRBV12-5, the J gene TRBJ2-7; 10 bases fit TRBD2. V lost 6 bases, J lost 0 bases, and 5 bases stayed unmatched. Germline V CDR1 and CDR2: LGHNT, FRNRAP. The CDR3 runs to 15 residues. CDR3 nucleotides: TGTGCTAGTGGGTTCCCTAGCGGGAGCTCCTACGAGCAGTACTTC. Encoded protein: CASGFPSGSSYEQYF.

The chain employs TRBV14 and TRBJ1-1, with D tentatively TRBD1 (5 bases). The CDR3 runs 13 residues. Germline CDR1 is SGHDN and CDR2 is FVKESK. V shed 4 bases and J shed 8 bases, with 14 bases lying between them. The CDR3 coding sequence is TGTGCCAGCAGCCCTTTGGGGGGATCCGAAGCTTTCTTT. It is translated as CASSPLGGSEAFF.

This clone was found a few times. The chain couples TRBV7-9 to TRBJ1-5; no clear D. This CDR3 spans 14 amino acids. V lost 7 bases to trimming and J lost 4 bases, with 14 bases between them. Germline assignment: CDR1 SEHNR and CDR2 FQNEAQ (reference sequence). CDR3 sequence: CASTGPSLNQPQHF. CDR3 DNA sequence: TGTGCCAGCACCGGACCGTCCCTTAATCAGCCCCAGCATTTT.

This clone appeared once. This chain links TRBV10-3 with TRBJ1-3; D unclear. Trimming removed 8 bases at V and 3 bases at J, with 17 bases between. CDR1 and CDR2 from the germline V gene are ENHRY and SYGVKD. The CDR3 spans 15 residues. The CDR3: CAIGPGESFGNTIYF. The CDR3 coding sequence is TGTGCCATCGGTCCGGGAGAAAGCTTTGGAAACACCATATATTTT.